This paragraph covers one TCR beta chain sequence. This sample is drawn from a study of blood T cell repertoires in COVID-19. Sequenced by immunoSEQ multiplex PCR; TCRdb stores in-frame clones only, minus some. There are under 300,000 clones in the sample; about 88% occur only once, and approximately 2% lies in the top ten. The clonotype comes from a middle-aged woman who had recovered from COVID-19. Sequencing was performed on peripheral blood.

The CDR3 DNA is TGTGCCAGCAGTGAAAGGCACTCCCGCGGGGCTAGCACAGATACGCAGTATTTT. Translating gives CASSERHSRGASTDTQYF. V usage is TRBV6-1 and J usage is TRBJ2-3; D might be TRBD2 (6 bases). V was shortened by 2 bases and J by 0 bases, with 18 bases between the two germline ends. The CDR3 extends over 18 amino acids. CDR1 and CDR2 from the germline V gene are MNHNS and SASEGT.